The 18 T cell receptor beta chains below all came from one sample that was sequenced in a study of T-cell memory formation after mild COVID-19. TCRdb passed the 5' RACE reads through MiXCR, listing each CDR3 protein once. Among under 450,000 distinct CDR3 sequences listed, roughly an eighth were seen once. The sample consisted of PBMCs or a T cell subset sorted from them (not recorded which). Every receptor here comes from a man aged 18 to 29 who had mild COVID-19 (a few samples of this study predate the infection). Cell type and time point are not known.

This clonotype was observed a few times. This rearrangement joins TRBV7-8 to TRBJ2-7; a possible D gene is TRBD2 (5 bases). The CDR3 runs 14 residues. V lost 1 base to trimming and J lost 3 bases, with 10 bases between them. The V gene's germline CDR1 is SGHVS and CDR2 FQNEAQ. The CDR3 is CASSLGPGSYEQYV. The DNA of the CDR3 is TGTGCCAGCAGCTTAGGTCCGGGGAGCTACGAGCAGTACGTC.

This clonotype was counted only a few times. The chain links TRBV9 to TRBJ2-1, with 8 bases identical to TRBD1. The J segment lost 5 bases and the V segment lost 3 bases, leaving 4 bases of the junction unmatched. CDR1 and CDR2 from the germline V gene are SGDLS and YYNGEE. There are 14 residues in the CDR3. The CDR3 DNA reads TGTGCCAGCAGCGAACAGGGGGGAAACAATGAGCAGTTCTTC. Protein sequence: CASSEQGGNNEQFF.

This clonotype showed up just a few times. A read error may produce the germline difference seen at one junction end. The chain couples TRBV7-7 to TRBJ2-3; possible D gene TRBD2, 6 bases. This CDR3 is 16 amino acids long. Per the germline V gene, CDR1 is SSHAT and CDR2 is FNYEAQ (reference sequence). The CDR3 DNA is TGTGCTAGCAGCTTACTCCCCGGGGGAACATCAGATACGCAGTATTTT. Translated, it gives CASSLLPGGTSDTQYF.

This clonotype was seen a few times. The V gene is TRBV20-1, the J gene TRBJ1-1; D gene ambiguous. Germline lookup yields CDR1 DFQATT and CDR2 SNEGSKA (reference sequence). V was clipped by 3 bases and J by 0 bases, with 14 bases between them. The CDR3 covers 15 residues. CDR3 nucleotide sequence: TGCAGTGCTAGTACTACGGAAGGAATGAACACTGAAGCTTTCTTT. It codes for CSASTTEGMNTEAFF.

This clonotype was seen a handful of times. V is TRBV5-6 and J is TRBJ2-7; 8 bases are shared with TRBD1. The germline gives CDR1 SGHDT, CDR2 YYEEEE. After removal of 4 bases from V and 1 base from J, the junction contained 7 bases not matched to a gene. The CDR3 has 15 amino acids. The CDR3 coding sequence is TGTGCCAGCAGCGTGACAGGGGCCAGTTCCTACGAGCAGTACGTC. This translates into CASSVTGASSYEQYV.

This clonotype came up once. The gene calls are TRBV6-5 and TRBJ2-5; the D gene is possibly TRBD1 (6 bases). The CDR3 runs to 14 residues. Germline V gives CDR1 MNHEY, CDR2 SVGAGI. V lost 5 bases, J lost 4 bases, and 14 bases lay in between. The CDR3 sequence: CASSQTGRGETQYF. CDR3 DNA: TGTGCCAGCAGTCAAACAGGGCGTGGAGAGACCCAGTACTTC.

This clonotype has a count of ten or more. J is TRBJ2-2 and V is TRBV7-2, with D unclear. The V gene's germline CDR1 is SGHTA and CDR2 FQGNSA. The CDR3 is made up of 13 amino acids. Trimming removed 1 base from V and 6 bases from J, with 6 bases in between. The CDR3 loop reads CASSLGSAGELFF. As DNA, the CDR3 is TGTGCCAGCAGCTTAGGGTCGGCCGGGGAGCTGTTTTTT.

The gene calls are TRBV6-2 or TRBV6-3 and TRBJ2-1; 7 bases line up with TRBD1. The V and J ends lost 7 bases and 12 bases, in that order; junction bases with no gene match: 15. The CDR3 runs to 14 residues. Germline V gives CDR1 MNHEY, CDR2 SVGEGT. The CDR3: CASMPAGGMVRQFF. CDR3 DNA sequence: TGTGCCAGCATGCCCGCAGGGGGTATGGTCAGGCAGTTCTTC.

CDR3 amino acids: CASSLDAGQNNEQFF. Here the CDR3 DNA reads TGTGCCAGCAGCTTAGATGCGGGGCAGAACAATGAGCAGTTCTTC. This chain uses TRBV11-2 with TRBJ2-1; TRBD2 is a possible D gene (6 bases). V was trimmed by 0 bases and J by 5 bases, leaving 11 bases between them. The CDR3 loop spans 15 amino acids. From germline, CDR1 is SGHAT and CDR2 FQNNGV.

This clonotype was observed a few times. The rearrangement joins TRBV20-1 to TRBJ1-5; possible D gene TRBD1, 6 bases. This CDR3 is 16 amino acids long. Trimming pared 4 bases from V and 4 bases from J, leaving 20 bases between. In germline, CDR1 is DFQATT, CDR2 SNEGSKA (reference sequence). For the CDR3, the DNA is TGCAGTGCTACCGTTCAACAGGGACGAATGAATCAGCCCCAGCATTTT. Its translation is CSATVQQGRMNQPQHF.

This clonotype came up a few times. V is TRBV7-9 and J is TRBJ2-1; 8 bases fit TRBD2. The CDR3 runs 14 residues. Trimming at V came to 5 bases and at J to 9 bases, leaving 9 bases not matched to a gene. Germline-derived CDR1 and CDR2 are SEHNR and FQNEAQ (reference sequence). The DNA of the CDR3 is TGTGCCAGCAGCCCGGGACTAGAAGTCAGTGAGCAGTTCTTC. Translating it yields CASSPGLEVSEQFF.

This clonotype was detected a few times. This chain connects TRBV7-9 to TRBJ1-1; 11 bases fit TRBD1. The CDR3 is made up of 16 amino acids. Looked up from germline, CDR1 is SEHNR and CDR2 is FQNEAQ (reference sequence). J gave up 3 bases and V 5 bases, and 8 bases lay outside the gene matches. As DNA, the CDR3 is TGTGCCAGCAGCGCTCGTTCGGGACAGGGGGACACTGAAGCTTTCTTT. Translated, it gives CASSARSGQGDTEAFF.

This clonotype showed up just a few times. This chain links TRBV7-2 with TRBJ2-1, with 7 nucleotides matching TRBD2. There are 16 residues in the CDR3. Losses at the gene ends were 4 bases for V and 10 bases for J; bases not matched to a gene: 16. Germline V lookup: CDR1 SGHTA, CDR2 FQGNSA. CDR3 DNA: TGTGCCAGCAGCTCCCAAGCGGGGCGGACTCAGAGGGAGCAGTTCTTC. Translating gives CASSSQAGRTQREQFF.

The chain is built from TRBV5-1 and TRBJ1-2, with 9 bases fitting TRBD1. V was pared by 4 bases and J by 4 bases, with 2 bases of the junction left unmatched. This CDR3 comprises 13 residues. Germline CDR1 SGHRS, CDR2 YFSETQ. The CDR3 DNA reads as TGCGCCAGCAGCGAGGACAGGGGCTATGGCTACACCTTC. Translating it yields CASSEDRGYGYTF.

The chain employs TRBV20-1 and TRBJ2-1, with 8 bases fitting TRBD2. The V and J ends lost 5 bases and 5 bases, in that order; junction bases with no gene match: 14. Germline-derived CDR1 and CDR2 are DFQATT and SNEGSKA (reference sequence). This CDR3 spans 16 amino acids. CDR3: CSAAGLPSGYNNEQFF. CDR3 nucleotide sequence: TGCAGTGCTGCAGGACTTCCTAGCGGGTATAACAATGAGCAGTTCTTC.

The sample holds a few counts of this clonotype. This chain uses TRBV5-5 with TRBJ2-7; D is undetermined. V dropped 1 base and J dropped 1 base, with 12 bases sitting between them. This CDR3 spans 15 amino acids. Looked up from germline, CDR1 is SGHKS and CDR2 is YYEKEE (reference sequence). The CDR3 reads CASSLHPDISYEQYF. CDR3 bases: TGTGCCAGCAGCTTGCACCCCGACATTTCCTACGAGCAGTACTTC.

This chain links TRBV5-5 with TRBJ1-1; unclear D gene. Germline V gene sequence: CDR1 SGHKS, CDR2 YYEKEE (reference sequence). The CDR3 is 14 amino acids. In nucleotides, the CDR3 is TGTGCTTCGGGCCCGCAACAGCTGAACACTGAAGCTTTCTTT. The encoded protein is CASGPQQLNTEAFF.

This chain joins TRBV6-2 or TRBV6-3 and TRBJ2-7, with D tentatively TRBD2 (6 bases). Trimming cost V 0 bases and J 6 bases, with 9 bases left between them. The germline V gene has CDR1 MNHEY and CDR2 SVGEGT. The CDR3 covers 13 residues. The DNA of the CDR3 is TGTGCCAGCAGTTACTCAGGAGGGACCGAGCAGTACGTC. It translates to CASSYSGGTEQYV.